This T cell receptor beta chain originates from a study of T-cell memory formation after mild COVID-19. Study results and caveats: CD4+ contracting clones were found mainly in CM and EM, and CD8+ ones in EMRA.

TCRdb itself ran the 5' RACE reads through MiXCR, one entry per CDR3 protein. This table holds around 300,000 distinct CDR3 sequences, just under 20% found once. This clonotype has at least ten counts. Its specificity is unknown. The CDR3 has 14 amino acids. Trimming cost V 7 bases and J 3 bases, with 13 bases left between them. Germline V CDR1 and CDR2: MNHNS, SASEGT. Sequencing input: PBMCs or a T cell subset sorted from them (not recorded which). The receptor was derived from a man between 18 and 29 years old who had mild COVID-19 (a few samples of this study predate the infection). Cell type and time point are not known. The genes are TRBV6-1 and TRBJ1-5; D unclear. CDR3 DNA: TGTGCCAGCACTCCGATAGGTCCCAATCAGCCCCAGCATTTT. Translation gives CASTPIGPNQPQHF.